This section outlines one T cell receptor (beta chain) sequence together with its context. What it binds is unknown. The source of the sample is a study of cytomegalovirus exposure and HLA in healthy donors. Regarding the study as a whole: TCR beta chain V- and J-gene trimming was linked, in a later analysis, to a missense variant in DCLRE1C. In an earlier analysis, productive rearrangement rates for most beta V segments clustered near 87% or 30%.

V lost 5 bases and J lost 6, with 16 bases in between. This CDR3 comprises 14 residues. Germline V gene sequence: CDR1 SGHTA, CDR2 FQGTGA. PCR primers comprised 60 Vbeta and 13 Jbeta primers. Libraries were prepared by immunoSEQ multiplex PCR; TCRdb keeps only in-frame clonotypes and omits some of them. Of some 250,000 clones detected, around 81% appear once; the ten largest clones hold roughly 7.4%. Specimen: PBMCs. The V call is TRBV7-3, the J call TRBJ1-1, with D possibly matching TRBD1 (6 bases). The receptor's source is a woman aged 60-75 years in good health and CMV-seropositive. The CDR3 sequence is CASSPGQSGAEAFF. CDR3 nucleotide sequence: TGTGCCAGCAGCCCCGGACAGTCGGGCGCTGAAGCTTTCTTT.